A single count supports the clone carrying this T cell receptor beta chain. Its matching antigen is unknown. These data belong to a study of shared clonotypes between healthy human individuals. Study details: Each donor contributed plates that comprised three CD4 naive, three CD4 memory, two CD8 naive and one CD8 memory.

CD45RO negativity and positive selection for CCR7 defined naive CD8 cells, a population that excluded terminally differentiated effector memory CD45RA+ cells. Findings of the study overall: In a handful of donors, around 5.5% of naive CD4 clonotypes appeared in common. Non-shared clonotypes had lower generation probabilities than those shared by all four donors.

Clones were sequenced by immunoSEQ multiplex PCR, and TCRdb holds only the in-frame ones, with some missing. The sample holds some 740,000 clones; around 93% are singletons and the top ten take under 30%. The clonotype originates from a man under 40 in good health. The sequenced sample was naive CD8+ T cells sorted from blood.

DNA of the CDR3: TGTGCCAGCAGCATCTTGGACTCCTCCTACGAGCAGTACTTC. This gives the protein CASSILDSSYEQYF. The chain carries TRBV14 and TRBJ2-7; D might be TRBD2 (5 bases). The V end was cut by 5 bases, the J end by 0 bases, with 11 bases between. The germline CDR1 and CDR2 sequences are SGHDN and FVKESK. The CDR3 is made up of 14 amino acids.